The 32 T cell receptor beta chains listed next were all sequenced from one sample in a study of cytomegalovirus exposure and HLA in healthy donors. It was with 60 Vbeta and 13 Jbeta primers that the PCR ran. Here immunoSEQ multiplex PCR was the method, and the copy in TCRdb shows in-frame clones only, minus some. This sample carries 150,000 or so clones, roughly 81% of them seen once, and the ten largest clones take about 1.7%. Sequenced sample: PBMCs. Receptors originate from a female donor in good health and CMV-seronegative.

The V call is TRBV4-1, the J call TRBJ2-7, with a tentative D call TRBD2 (5 bases). Germline V CDR1 and CDR2: MGHRA, YSYEKL. The length of the CDR3 is 14 residues. V lost 1 base, J lost 9 bases, and 16 bases lay in between. Here the CDR3 DNA reads TGCGCCAGCAGCCAAGGTCAATTAGGGAGTAGGCAGTACTTC. Protein: CASSQGQLGSRQYF.

The chain uses TRBV5-1 and TRBJ1-6, with TRBD1 as a possible D gene (5 bases). CDR1 and CDR2 from the germline V gene are SGHRS and YFSETQ. The CDR3 is made up of 15 amino acids. V lost 3 bases, J lost 4 bases, and 11 bases lay in between. Written as DNA, the CDR3 is TGCGCCAGCAGCTCCGAGACAGCATATAATTCACCCCTCCACTTT. It yields the protein CASSSETAYNSPLHF.

The chain has TRBV28 and TRBJ2-5; D is possibly TRBD2 (7 bases). This CDR3 region has 18 residues. The germline CDR1 and CDR2 sequences are MDHEN and SYDVKM. V was trimmed by 8 bases and J by 5 bases, leaving 30 bases between them. The CDR3 DNA is TGTGCCAGCGATTTCATCGGTCTTGGGGGGGCGTGGGGGGAGACCCAGTACTTC. Translation gives CASDFIGLGGAWGETQYF. The whole variable domain, filled in from reference TRBV28 and TRBJ2-5, reads DVKVTQSSRYLVKRTGEKVFLECVQDMDHENMFWYRQDPGLGLRLIYFSYDVKMKEKGDIPEGYSVSREKKERFSLILESASTNQTSMYLCASDFIGLGGAWGETQYFGPGTRLLVL.

V usage is TRBV9 and J usage is TRBJ2-5, with 11 bases matching TRBD2. The germline CDR1 and CDR2 sequences are SGDLS and YYNGEE. The CDR3 runs 16 residues. J lost 1 base, V lost 0 bases, and 2 bases had no gene match. The CDR3 DNA reads TGTGCCAGCAGCGTAGCCGGGACTAGCGGCCAAGAGACCCAGTACTTC. Its translation is CASSVAGTSGQETQYF.

The chain recombines TRBV27 with TRBJ2-5, with 8 bases identical to TRBD2. Near its end, the DNA agrees better with TRBJ2-7, so the J call may be wrong. Germline CDR1 and CDR2: MNHEY and SMNVEV (reference sequence). The CDR3 totals 13 residues. CDR3 coding DNA: TGTGCCAGCAGTCCGGGACTAGCCTACGAGCAGTACTTC. Translating it yields CASSPGLAYEQYF.

This clone was seen only once. The chain recombines TRBV7-2 with TRBJ2-1, with 10 bases lining up with TRBD2. The ends lost 1 base at V and 6 bases at J; junction bases unmatched: 6. Per the germline V gene, CDR1 is SGHTA and CDR2 is FQGNSA. The CDR3 runs 16 residues. The CDR3 region has the DNA TGTGCCAGCAGCTTAGACGGGACTAGCGCGATCAATGAGCAGTTCTTC. Its protein product is CASSLDGTSAINEQFF.

This chain uses TRBV25-1 with TRBJ1-1; D perhaps matches TRBD1 (5 bases). V gave up 4 bases and J gave up 1 base, with 10 bases separating them. This CDR3 has 14 amino acids. Germline CDR1 and CDR2: MGHDK and SYGVNS. CDR3 sequence: CASSGYRRNTEAFF. The CDR3, as DNA: TGTGCCAGCAGTGGGTACAGGAGGAACACTGAAGCTTTCTTT.

The gene calls are TRBV7-2 and TRBJ2-3, with a tentative D call TRBD1 (6 bases). CDR3 length: 17 amino acids. CDR1 and CDR2 (germline): SGHTA, FQGNSA. V was pared by 6 bases and J by 4 bases, with 23 bases between. This CDR3 reads CASSPGRGGLVPDTQYF. CDR3 bases: TGTGCCAGCAGTCCAGGCCGTGGGGGCCTCGTCCCAGATACGCAGTATTTT.

V usage is TRBV6-5 and J usage is TRBJ2-1, with 10 bases aligning to TRBD2. After removal of 5 bases from V and 8 bases from J, the junction contained 9 bases not matched to a gene. Per germline, CDR1 MNHEY and CDR2 SVGAGI. This CDR3 is built from 15 residues. In DNA, the CDR3 is TGTGCCAGCAGTAGCGGGGGGGCCGGGCGGGATGAGCAGTTCTTC. Its translation is CASSSGGAGRDEQFF.

This chain links TRBV6-1 with TRBJ1-2; a weak D match, TRBD1 (5 bases). Germline loops: CDR1 MNHNS, CDR2 SASEGT. The V end lost 6 bases, the J end lost 6 bases, and 14 bases lay between the germline ends. The CDR3 is made up of 13 amino acids. The DNA for the CDR3 is TGTGCCAGCAGACAATTGGACACAAATGGCTACACCTTC. Its translation is CASRQLDTNGYTF.

This clone was recorded only once. The chain combines TRBV11-3 with TRBJ2-2; 9 positions agree with TRBD1. Germline V gene data show CDR1 as SGHNT and CDR2 as YENEEA. The CDR3 spans 19 residues. After removal of 2 bases from V and 5 bases from J, the junction contained 15 bases not matched to a gene. CDR3 loop: CASSLLNAAGTGYTGELFF. For the CDR3, the DNA is TGTGCCAGCAGCTTACTTAACGCGGCGGGGACAGGGTATACCGGGGAGCTGTTTTTT.

The CDR3 reads CSVDFTVTDTQYF. CDR3 in DNA: TGCAGCGTTGATTTTACAGTGACAGATACGCAGTATTTT. The J gene is TRBJ2-3, the V gene TRBV29-1, with unresolved D. The CDR3 sequence is 13 residues long. Germline CDR1 is SQVTM and CDR2 is ANQGSEA. Trimming took 3 bases from V and 3 from J, leaving 10 bases between them.

The chain employs TRBV7-3 and TRBJ2-5; TRBD2 matches at 12 bases. The CDR3 is 22 residues long. The V segment lost 5 bases and the J segment 1 base; nucleotides outside the gene matches: 23. CDR1 is SGHTA and CDR2 is FQGTGA in the germline V gene. CDR3: CASSRIRLAGGLRATFQETQYF. The CDR3 DNA reads TGTGCCAGCAGCCGGATCCGGCTAGCGGGAGGGTTGAGGGCAACCTTCCAAGAGACCCAGTACTTC. The whole variable domain, remainder taken from reference TRBV7-3 and TRBJ2-5, is GAGVSQTPSNKVTEKGKYVELRCDPISGHTALYWYRQSLGQGPEFLIYFQGTGAADDSGLPNDRFFAVRPEGSVSTLKIQRTERGDSAVYLCASSRIRLAGGLRATFQETQYFGPGTRLLVL.

The genes are TRBV7-2 and TRBJ1-2, with 7 bases aligning to TRBD1. J gave up 5 bases and V 3 bases, and 12 bases lay outside the gene matches. The germline V gene has CDR1 SGHTA and CDR2 FQGNSA. The length of the CDR3 is 16 residues. Written as DNA, the CDR3 is TGTGCCAGCAGCTTTATTGACAGGGAAGTTTTTTATGGCTACACCTTC. It codes for CASSFIDREVFYGYTF.

V gene TRBV7-9 combines with J gene TRBJ2-7; a weak D match, TRBD2 (6 bases). The V and J ends lost 5 bases and 4 bases respectively, with 18 bases between them. Germline CDR1 is SEHNR and CDR2 is FQNEAQ (reference sequence). The CDR3 has 15 residues. The CDR3, as DNA: TGTGCCAGCAGCCCTCCCGGCGGGGACTTTTACGAGCAGTACTTC. Translated: CASSPPGGDFYEQYF.

The chain has TRBV21-1 and TRBJ2-7; whether TRBD1, the table's D call, matches the DNA was not checked. TRBV21-1 constitutes a pseudogene. The CDR3 extends over 14 amino acids. CDR3 nucleotides: TGTGCCAGCAGCAGGGGACAGGAGTCCTACGAGCAGTACTTC. It codes for CASSRGQESYEQYF.

The rearrangement uses TRBV10-3 and TRBJ1-1; D perhaps matches TRBD1 (6 bases). Trimming took off 6 bases at V and 4 bases at J, with 12 bases between the two ends. The CDR3 contains 13 residues. Germline V CDR1 and CDR2: ENHRY, SYGVKD. Here the CDR3 DNA reads TGTGCCATCAGGGGGGGGCAGAGCACTGAAGCTTTCTTT. It yields the protein CAIRGGQSTEAFF.

The chain is built from TRBV7-9 and TRBJ2-2; TRBD1 matches 9 bases. The V gene's germline CDR1 is SEHNR and CDR2 FQNEAQ (reference sequence). This CDR3 is 16 amino acids long. The J segment lost 3 bases and the V segment lost 7 bases, leaving 9 bases of the junction unmatched. CDR3 amino acids: CASTLRDRADTGELFF. In DNA form, the CDR3 reads TGTGCCAGCACCCTTCGGGACAGGGCTGACACCGGGGAGCTGTTTTTT.

The chain couples TRBV4-2 to TRBJ2-7, with a possible D match to TRBD2 (6 bases). The CDR3 is 15 amino acids. The V end was cut by 1 base, the J end by 9 bases, with 19 bases between. Germline CDR1 is LGHNA and CDR2 is YNFKEQ. In DNA, the CDR3 is TGTGCCAGCAGCCAAGGACAACTTGCGGGGCCGGGGCAGTACTTC. Translating it yields CASSQGQLAGPGQYF.

The table lists this clone with a few counts. The rearrangement joins TRBV19 to TRBJ1-2, with D perhaps TRBD1 (6 bases). CDR1 and CDR2 (germline): LNHDA, SQIVND (reference sequence). Trimming took off 3 bases at V and 1 base at J, with 15 bases between the two ends. The CDR3 spans 16 residues. Here the CDR3 DNA reads TGTGCCAGTAGTATGCGGGGGCAACCTCATAACTATGGCTACACCTTC. This encodes CASSMRGQPHNYGYTF.

This chain uses TRBV30 with TRBJ2-3; D possibly corresponds to TRBD2 (6 bases). Germline CDR1 GTSNPN, CDR2 SVGIG (reference sequence). The CDR3 runs 14 residues. V shed 5 bases and J shed 4 bases, with 16 bases lying between them. The CDR3 here is CAWGFSGGPDTQYF. CDR3 DNA sequence: TGTGCCTGGGGATTTAGCGGAGGCCCAGATACGCAGTATTTT.

The chain couples TRBV5-1 to TRBJ2-1; the match to TRBD1 covers 12 bases. The germline gives CDR1 SGHRS, CDR2 YFSETQ. This CDR3 spans 18 amino acids. Trimming cost V 4 bases and J 4 bases; bases outside gene matches: 12. The CDR3 DNA reads TGCGCCAGCAGCGCAAGGGGGACAGGGGGCTCGAGTTACAATGAGCAGTTCTTC. Translating gives CASSARGTGGSSYNEQFF. Looking up the rest from reference TRBV5-1 and TRBJ2-1 gives the full variable domain: KAGVTQTPRYLIKTRGQQVTLSCSPISGHRSVSWYQQTPGQGLQFLFEYFSETQRNKGNFPGRFSGRQFSNSRSEMNVSTLELGDSALYLCASSARGTGGSSYNEQFFGPGTRLTVL.

The chain is built from TRBV10-1 and TRBJ2-7; 9 nucleotides match TRBD1. Trimming removed 2 bases from V and 0 bases from J; junction bases left unmatched: 2. There are 15 residues in the CDR3. CDR1 WNHNN and CDR2 SYGVQD come from the germline V gene (reference sequence). The CDR3 loop reads CASSERQGGSYEQYF. CDR3 DNA sequence: TGCGCCAGCAGTGAGAGACAGGGGGGCTCCTACGAGCAGTACTTC.

This chain joins TRBV5-8 and TRBJ1-1; D gene unclear. The CDR3 loop spans 12 amino acids. Trimming took off 3 bases at V and 7 bases at J, with 10 bases between the two ends. Germline-derived CDR1 and CDR2 are SGHTS and YDEGEE. As DNA, the CDR3 is TGTGCCAGCAGCTATACTGTGAGTGAAGCTTTCTTT. It is translated as CASSYTVSEAFF.

This sequence joins TRBV6-5 and TRBJ1-2; 11 bases align to TRBD1. From germline, CDR1 is MNHEY and CDR2 SVGAGI. The CDR3 is made up of 15 amino acids. J gave up 7 bases and V 7 bases, and 11 bases lay outside the gene matches. CDR3 sequence reads: CASTTDGQGARGYTF. The CDR3 coding sequence is TGTGCCAGCACCACAGACGGACAGGGGGCGCGTGGCTACACCTTC.

The rearrangement uses TRBV27 and TRBJ2-5; 7 positions match TRBD2. The CDR3 runs 14 residues. Germline CDR1 MNHEY, CDR2 SMNVEV (reference sequence). With 5 bases clipped from V and 2 bases from J, the junction kept 5 bases outside the gene matches. The CDR3: CASSHSGGQETQYF. Here the CDR3 DNA reads TGTGCCAGCAGTCATTCGGGGGGACAAGAGACCCAGTACTTC.

The V call is TRBV7-2, the J call TRBJ1-2, with unresolved D. The CDR3 covers 15 residues. V was trimmed by 8 bases and J by 1 base, leaving 17 bases between them. The V gene's germline CDR1 is SGHTA and CDR2 FQGNSA. The chain's CDR3 is CASATPLGDNYGYTF. The CDR3 DNA follows: TGTGCCAGCGCCACTCCCCTAGGAGATAACTATGGCTACACCTTC.

V usage is TRBV6-5 and J usage is TRBJ2-1, with 7 bases fitting TRBD1. The trim removed 0 bases at V and 5 bases at J, leaving 4 bases unmatched. Germline assignment: CDR1 MNHEY and CDR2 SVGAGI. This CDR3 comprises 15 residues. The CDR3 DNA follows: TGTGCCAGCAGTTACTCGGGGACAGCTAACAATGAGCAGTTCTTC. It codes for CASSYSGTANNEQFF.

This clone appeared once. This sequence joins TRBV5-8 and TRBJ2-3; TRBD2 agrees at 10 bases. The J segment lost 4 bases and the V segment lost 3 bases, leaving 2 bases of the junction unmatched. CDR3 length: 14 residues. The germline V gene has CDR1 SGHTS and CDR2 YDEGEE. The DNA of the CDR3 is TGTGCCAGCAGCTCACTAGCGGGGTCAGATACGCAGTATTTT. Protein: CASSSLAGSDTQYF.

The chain couples TRBV6-1 to TRBJ2-7; possibly TRBD2 for D (5 bases). Germline V gene lookup returns CDR1 MNHNS and CDR2 SASEGT. V lost 7 bases and J lost 2, with 12 bases in between. This CDR3 comprises 13 residues. The DNA for the CDR3 is TGTGCCAGCACCTATAGAGGGACCTACGAGCAGTACTTC. Translation gives CASTYRGTYEQYF.

The chain combines TRBV11-2 with TRBJ2-1, with 7 nucleotides matching TRBD2. CDR3 length: 16 residues. J lost 2 bases, V lost 5 bases, and 9 bases had no gene match. In germline, CDR1 is SGHAT, CDR2 FQNNGV. CDR3 nucleotide sequence: TGTGCCAGCAGCCCCCGACTAGCAAAGACCTACAATGAGCAGTTCTTC. Residues: CASSPRLAKTYNEQFF.

The chain joins TRBV10-3 to TRBJ2-3; unclear D gene. Between the trimmed V and J ends, which lost 7 bases and 0 bases, there was a span of 8 bases. CDR1 is ENHRY and CDR2 is SYGVKD in the germline V gene. This CDR3 comprises 13 residues. The CDR3 loop is CAITGRSTDTQYF. The DNA of the CDR3 is TGTGCCATCACCGGCAGGAGCACAGATACGCAGTATTTT.